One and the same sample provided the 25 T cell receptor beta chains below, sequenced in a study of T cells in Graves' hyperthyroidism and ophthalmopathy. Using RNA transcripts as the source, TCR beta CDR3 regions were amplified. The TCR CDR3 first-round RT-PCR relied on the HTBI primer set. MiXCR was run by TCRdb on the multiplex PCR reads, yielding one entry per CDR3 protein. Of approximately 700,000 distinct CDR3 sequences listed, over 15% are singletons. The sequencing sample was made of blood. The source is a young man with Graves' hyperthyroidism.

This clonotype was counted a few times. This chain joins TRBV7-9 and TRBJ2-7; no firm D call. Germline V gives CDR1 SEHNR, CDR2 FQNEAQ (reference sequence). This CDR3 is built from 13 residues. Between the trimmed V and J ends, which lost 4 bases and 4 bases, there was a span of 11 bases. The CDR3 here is CASSWGSNYEQYF. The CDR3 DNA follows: TGTGCCAGCAGCTGGGGTAGCAATTACGAGCAGTACTTC.

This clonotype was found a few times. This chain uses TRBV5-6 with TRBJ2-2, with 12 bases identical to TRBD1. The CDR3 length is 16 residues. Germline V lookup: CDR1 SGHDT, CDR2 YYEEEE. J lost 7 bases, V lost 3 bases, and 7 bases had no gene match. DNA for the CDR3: TGTGCCAGCAGCTGGGGACAGGGGGCGCGAATCGGGGAGCTGTTTTTT. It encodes CASSWGQGARIGELFF.

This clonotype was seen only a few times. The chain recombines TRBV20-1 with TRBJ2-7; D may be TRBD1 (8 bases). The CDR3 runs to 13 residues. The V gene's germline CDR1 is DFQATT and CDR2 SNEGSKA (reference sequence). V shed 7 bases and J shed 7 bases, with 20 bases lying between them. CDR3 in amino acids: CSGGGTGLEEQYF. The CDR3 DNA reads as TGCAGTGGGGGGGGGACAGGTCTCGAAGAGCAGTACTTC.

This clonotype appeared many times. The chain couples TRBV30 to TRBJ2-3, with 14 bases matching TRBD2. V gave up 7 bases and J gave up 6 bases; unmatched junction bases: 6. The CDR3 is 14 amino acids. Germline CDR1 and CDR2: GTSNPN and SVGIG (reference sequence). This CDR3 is CAFRLAGGWDTQYF. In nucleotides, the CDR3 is TGTGCCTTTCGACTAGCGGGAGGGTGGGATACGCAGTATTTT.

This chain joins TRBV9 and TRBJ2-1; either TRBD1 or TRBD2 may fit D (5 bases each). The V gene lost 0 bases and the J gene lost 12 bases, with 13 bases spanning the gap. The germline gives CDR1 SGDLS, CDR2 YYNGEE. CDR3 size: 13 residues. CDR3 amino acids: CASSVATGPSQFF. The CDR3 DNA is TGTGCCAGCAGCGTAGCTACGGGACCCTCGCAGTTCTTC.

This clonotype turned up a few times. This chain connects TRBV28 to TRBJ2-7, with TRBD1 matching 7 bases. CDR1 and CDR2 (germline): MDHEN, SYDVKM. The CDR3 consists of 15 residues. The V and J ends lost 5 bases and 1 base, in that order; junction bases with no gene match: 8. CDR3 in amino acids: CASSQPQGYSYEQYF. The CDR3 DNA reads TGTGCCAGCAGTCAGCCACAGGGGTATTCCTACGAGCAGTACTTC.

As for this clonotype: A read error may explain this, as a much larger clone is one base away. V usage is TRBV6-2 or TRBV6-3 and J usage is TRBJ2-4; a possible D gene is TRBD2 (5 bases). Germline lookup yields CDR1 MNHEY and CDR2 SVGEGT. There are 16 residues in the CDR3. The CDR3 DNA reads TGTGCCAGCAGTGACCCGAGGGCTCCCACCAAAAACATTCATTACTTC. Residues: CASSDPRAPTKNIHYF.

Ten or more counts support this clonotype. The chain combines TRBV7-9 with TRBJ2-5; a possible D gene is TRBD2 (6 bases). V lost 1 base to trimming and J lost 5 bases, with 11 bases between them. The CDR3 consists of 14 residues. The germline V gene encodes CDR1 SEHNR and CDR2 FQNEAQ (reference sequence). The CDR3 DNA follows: TGTGCCAGCAGCTTAGTTGGAGGGAAGGAGACCCAGTACTTC. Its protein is CASSLVGGKETQYF.

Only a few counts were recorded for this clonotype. The CDR3 sequence is CSASFSGLAGEETQYF. The CDR3 coding sequence is TGCAGTGCTAGTTTTTCGGGACTAGCGGGGGAAGAGACCCAGTACTTC. V gene TRBV20-1 combines with J gene TRBJ2-5; the match to TRBD2 covers 14 bases. J gave up 3 bases and V 3 bases, and 6 bases lay outside the gene matches. The CDR3 is 16 amino acids. CDR1 is DFQATT, CDR2 SNEGSKA, per germline (reference sequence).

The CDR3 DNA reads TGCGCCAGCAGCTACCTCGGGACAGGGACCCACGAGCAGTACTTC. It is translated as CASSYLGTGTHEQYF. The chain is built from TRBV4-1 and TRBJ2-7, with 9 bases lining up with TRBD1. The germline gives CDR1 MGHRA, CDR2 YSYEKL. The V and J ends lost 5 bases and 5 bases, in that order; junction bases with no gene match: 10. The CDR3 consists of 15 residues.

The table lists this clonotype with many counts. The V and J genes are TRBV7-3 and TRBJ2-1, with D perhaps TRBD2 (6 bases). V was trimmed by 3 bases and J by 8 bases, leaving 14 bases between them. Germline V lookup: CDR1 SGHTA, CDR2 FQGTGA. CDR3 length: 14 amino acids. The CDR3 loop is CASSFGTLGDEQFF. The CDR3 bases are TGTGCCAGCAGCTTTGGGACTCTAGGGGATGAGCAGTTCTTC.

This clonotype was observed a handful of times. In nucleotides, the CDR3 is TGTGCCACCAGTCGACTCCTAGCGGGAGTGGACGAGCAGTTCTTC. It encodes CATSRLLAGVDEQFF. The chain is built from TRBV24-1 and TRBJ2-1; 10 bases fit TRBD2. With V trimmed by 6 bases and J by 10 bases, 11 bases remained unmatched. Looked up from germline, CDR1 is KGHDR and CDR2 is SFDVKD. This CDR3 contains 15 residues.

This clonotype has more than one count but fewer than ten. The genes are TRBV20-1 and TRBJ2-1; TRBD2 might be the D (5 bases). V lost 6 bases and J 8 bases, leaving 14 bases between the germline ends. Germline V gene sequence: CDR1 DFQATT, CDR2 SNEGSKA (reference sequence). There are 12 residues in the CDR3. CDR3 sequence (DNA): TGCAGTGCCCAACTAGTCAACGATGAGCAGTTCTTC. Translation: CSAQLVNDEQFF.

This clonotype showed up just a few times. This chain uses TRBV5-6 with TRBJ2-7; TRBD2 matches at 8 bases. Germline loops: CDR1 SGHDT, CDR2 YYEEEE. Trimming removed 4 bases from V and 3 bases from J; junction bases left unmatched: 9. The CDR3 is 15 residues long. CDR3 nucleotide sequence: TGTGCCAGCAGCATACTAGCGGAGCAGCACTACGAGCAGTACTTC. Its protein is CASSILAEQHYEQYF.

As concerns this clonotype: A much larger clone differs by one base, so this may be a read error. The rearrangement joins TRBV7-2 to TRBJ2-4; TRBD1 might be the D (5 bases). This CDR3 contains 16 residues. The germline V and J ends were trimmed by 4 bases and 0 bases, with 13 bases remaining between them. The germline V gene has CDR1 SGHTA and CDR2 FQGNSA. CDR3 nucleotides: TGTGCCAGCAGCTCCGCGAGACAGATAGCCAAAAACATTCAGTACTTC. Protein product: CASSSARQIAKNIQYF.

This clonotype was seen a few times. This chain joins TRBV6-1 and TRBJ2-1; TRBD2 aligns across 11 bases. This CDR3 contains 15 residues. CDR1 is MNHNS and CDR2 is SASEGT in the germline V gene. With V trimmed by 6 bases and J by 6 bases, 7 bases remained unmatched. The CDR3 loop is CASSPGLAGINEQFF. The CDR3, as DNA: TGTGCCAGCAGCCCTGGACTAGCGGGTATCAATGAGCAGTTCTTC.

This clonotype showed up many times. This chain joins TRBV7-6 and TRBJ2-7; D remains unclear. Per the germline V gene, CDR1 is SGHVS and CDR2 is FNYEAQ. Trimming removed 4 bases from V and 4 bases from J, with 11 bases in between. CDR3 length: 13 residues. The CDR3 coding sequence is TGTGCCAGCAGCTCCAGGACGGATTACGAGCAGTACTTC. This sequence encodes CASSSRTDYEQYF.

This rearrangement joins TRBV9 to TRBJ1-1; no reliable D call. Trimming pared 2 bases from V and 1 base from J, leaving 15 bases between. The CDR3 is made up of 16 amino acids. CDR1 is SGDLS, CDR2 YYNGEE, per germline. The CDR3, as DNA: TGTGCCAGCAGCGTGGGTCTCCGGACCCCGAACACTGAAGCTTTCTTT. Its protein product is CASSVGLRTPNTEAFF.

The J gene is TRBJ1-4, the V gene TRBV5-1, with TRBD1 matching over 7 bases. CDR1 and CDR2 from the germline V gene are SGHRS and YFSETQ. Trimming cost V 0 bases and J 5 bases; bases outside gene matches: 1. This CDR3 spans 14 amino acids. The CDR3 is CASSLEGQNEKLFF. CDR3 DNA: TGCGCCAGCAGCTTGGAGGGACAGAATGAAAAACTGTTTTTT.

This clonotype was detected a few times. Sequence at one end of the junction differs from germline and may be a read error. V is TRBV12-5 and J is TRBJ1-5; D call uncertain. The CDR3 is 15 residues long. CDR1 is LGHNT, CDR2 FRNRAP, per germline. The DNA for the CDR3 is TGTGCTAGTGGCCCTAGTCCCCCCGCAGGTCAGCCCCAGCAGTTT. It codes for CASGPSPPAGQPQQF.

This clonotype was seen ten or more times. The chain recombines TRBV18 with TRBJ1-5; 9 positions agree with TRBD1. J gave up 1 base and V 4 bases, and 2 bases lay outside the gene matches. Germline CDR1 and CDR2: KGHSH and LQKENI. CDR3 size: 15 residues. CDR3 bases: TGTGCCAGCTCACGCGACAGGGGGAGCAATCAGCCCCAGCATTTT. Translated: CASSRDRGSNQPQHF.

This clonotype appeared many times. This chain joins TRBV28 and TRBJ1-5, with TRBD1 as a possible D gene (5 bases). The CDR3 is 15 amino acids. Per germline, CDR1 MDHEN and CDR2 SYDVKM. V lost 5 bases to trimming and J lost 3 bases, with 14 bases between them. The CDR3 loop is CASSQPHRSNQPQHF. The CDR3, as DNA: TGTGCCAGCAGTCAACCGCACAGGTCCAATCAGCCCCAGCATTTT. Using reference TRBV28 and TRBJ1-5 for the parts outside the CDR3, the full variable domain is DVKVTQSSRYLVKRTGEKVFLECVQDMDHENMFWYRQDPGLGLRLIYFSYDVKMKEKGDIPEGYSVSREKKERFSLILESASTNQTSMYLCASSQPHRSNQPQHFGDGTRLSIL.

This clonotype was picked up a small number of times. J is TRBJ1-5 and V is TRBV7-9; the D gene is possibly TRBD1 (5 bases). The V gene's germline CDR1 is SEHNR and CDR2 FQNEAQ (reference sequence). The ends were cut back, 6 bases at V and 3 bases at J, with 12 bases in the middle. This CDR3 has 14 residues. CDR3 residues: CASRCGTVNQPQHF. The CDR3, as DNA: TGTGCCAGCAGATGTGGGACTGTCAATCAGCCCCAGCATTTT.

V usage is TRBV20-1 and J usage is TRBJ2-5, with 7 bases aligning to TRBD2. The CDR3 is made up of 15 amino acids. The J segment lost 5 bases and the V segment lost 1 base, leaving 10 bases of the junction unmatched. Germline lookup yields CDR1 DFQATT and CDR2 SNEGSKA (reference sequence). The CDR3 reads CSARGAGLGGETQYF. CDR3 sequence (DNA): TGCAGTGCTAGAGGTGCCGGACTAGGAGGGGAGACCCAGTACTTC.

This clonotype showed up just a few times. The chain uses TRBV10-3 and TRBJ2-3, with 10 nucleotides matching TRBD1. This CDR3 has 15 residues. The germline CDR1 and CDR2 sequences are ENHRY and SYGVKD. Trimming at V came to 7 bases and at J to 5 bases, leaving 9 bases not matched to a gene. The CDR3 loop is CAITLRQGARDTQYF. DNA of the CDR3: TGTGCCATCACCCTAAGACAGGGGGCAAGAGATACGCAGTATTTT.